This T cell receptor beta chain was captured in a study of blood T cell repertoires in COVID-19. Repertoires were generated with immunoSEQ multiplex PCR, while TCRdb's copy carries only in-frame clones and drops some. Among hundreds of thousands of clones, approximately 83% were seen once, and the ten largest hold 2.5% to 3%. The junction had 12 bases not matched to a gene; V was cut back by 5 bases and J by 6 bases. Germline CDR1 reads KGHDR; CDR2 reads SFDVKD. CDR3 size: 16 residues. The chain combines TRBV24-1 with TRBJ2-1, with TRBD1 matching 7 bases. Sequenced material: peripheral blood. The TCR originated in a woman aged 40 to 55 with active or convalescent COVID-19. The CDR3 loop reads CATSGERHRGSNEQFF. DNA of the CDR3: TGTGCCACCAGTGGCGAACGTCACAGGGGTTCCAATGAGCAGTTCTTC.